This paragraph covers one T cell receptor (beta chain) sequence. TCRdb reprocessed the RT-PCR reads with MiXCR, giving one entry per CDR3 protein. The table includes 150,000 to 200,000 distinct CDR3 sequences, less than 15% detected once. The data originate from a study of response to subunit inactivated influenza vaccine. V was clipped by 4 bases and J by 8 bases, with 15 bases between them. Germline CDR1 LGHDT, CDR2 YNNKEL (reference sequence). The CDR3 consists of 14 residues. The same data also contributed to another study, on T cells expressing NK-cell markers. That publication notes: Researchers built TCR beta cDNA using 5'RACE template switching with UMIs. Researchers got TCR beta repertoires out of sorted CD3+CD56+NKG2C+, CD3+CD56+NKG2C- and CD3+CD56-NKG2C+ T cells. HCMV serostatus: seven of eight sequenced donors positive, one negative. In a handful of donors, dominant NKG2C+ clonotypes were about 1.0-7.5% of CD8+ T cells. In a handful of donors, these clonotypes also led the CD3+CD56-NKG2C+ fraction.

The origin of this receptor is a man aged 45-65 years who received an inactivated influenza vaccine. J is TRBJ2-1 and V is TRBV3-1; D may be TRBD2 (6 bases). This specimen consisted of CD8+ T cells sorted from PBMCs, obtained 11 to 12 days after vaccination. CDR3 region: CASSPRLGSDEQFF. CDR3 DNA sequence: TGTGCCAGCAGCCCCCGACTAGGGTCGGATGAGCAGTTCTTC.